These 3 T cell receptor beta chains originate from one sample sequenced in a study of graft-versus-host responses after intestinal transplantation. The assay was immunoSEQ multiplex PCR, and TCRdb's table has in-frame clones only and misses some. This table has under 45,000 clones, 93% appearing once. Sequenced here: PBMCs, sampled 700 to 750 days after intestinal transplantation. The source is a human patient who received an intestinal transplant, so some T cells may come from the graft donor.

This clone was seen a single time. The chain has TRBV7-2 and TRBJ2-1; D gene uncertain. V was cut by 1 base and J by 4 bases, with 11 bases left in between. This CDR3 is 15 amino acids long. CDR1 is SGHTA, CDR2 FQGNSA, per germline. CDR3 bases: TGTGCCAGCAGCTTAGGGGCTAAACCATACAATGAGCAGTTCTTC. Translating it yields CASSLGAKPYNEQFF.

V is TRBV23-1 and J is TRBJ2-1, with D possibly being TRBD1 or TRBD2 (5 bases each). TRBV23-1 has ORF status, its function being uncertain. CDR3 length: 13 residues. With 2 bases removed from V and 6 bases from J, the gap between germline ends came to 8 bases. CDR3 protein: CASSQLGVNEQFF. Here the CDR3 DNA reads TGCGCCAGCAGTCAACTGGGGGTCAATGAGCAGTTCTTC.

The chain recombines TRBV6-6 with TRBJ2-1; TRBD2 is a possible D gene (6 bases). Germline V gene sequence: CDR1 MNHNY, CDR2 SVGAGI (reference sequence). The length of the CDR3 is 13 residues. Trimming removed 7 bases at V and 4 bases at J, with 11 bases between. The CDR3 region is CASIGTSYNEQFF. DNA of the CDR3: TGTGCCAGCATCGGGACTTCTTACAATGAGCAGTTCTTC.